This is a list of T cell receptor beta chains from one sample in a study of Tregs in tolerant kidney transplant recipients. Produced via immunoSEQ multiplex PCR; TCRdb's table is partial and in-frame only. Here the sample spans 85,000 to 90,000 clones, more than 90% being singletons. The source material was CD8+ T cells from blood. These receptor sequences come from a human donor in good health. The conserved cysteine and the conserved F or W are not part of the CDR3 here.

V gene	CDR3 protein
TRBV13	ASSFGTSGGDSYNEQF
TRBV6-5	ASSYGQGFGDEQF
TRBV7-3	ASSTQDSYNEQF
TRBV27	ASSQPGEGELNSPLH
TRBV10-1	ASSSGTGGNRAYEQY
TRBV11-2	ASSTQLAGGPDTQY
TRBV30	AWGDWGATYTGELF
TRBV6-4	ASSSGPGANVLT
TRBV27	ASAPWEDSQTYEQY
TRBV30	AWSGGAASTDTQY
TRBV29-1	SATSGSSHGYT
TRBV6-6	ASRQGALYT
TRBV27	ASSLGTSGANVLT
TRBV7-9	ASSLETGTQRTGELF
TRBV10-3	AISEDHQETQY
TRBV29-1	SVQSGRDYEQY
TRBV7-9	ASSTQGYEQY
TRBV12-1	AGSRQMASGGRDEQF
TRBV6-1	ASSETAATNEKLF
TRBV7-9	ASQGGYRYEQY
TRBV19	ATSQVVRQPQH
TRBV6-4	ASSKDGEGQPQH
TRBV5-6	ASRWWGGTEAF
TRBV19	ASSMRGGDTPYNEQF
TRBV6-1	ASSQTGTSYGYT
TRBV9	ASSSGRSYRERYNEQF
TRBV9	ASDTGYNEQF